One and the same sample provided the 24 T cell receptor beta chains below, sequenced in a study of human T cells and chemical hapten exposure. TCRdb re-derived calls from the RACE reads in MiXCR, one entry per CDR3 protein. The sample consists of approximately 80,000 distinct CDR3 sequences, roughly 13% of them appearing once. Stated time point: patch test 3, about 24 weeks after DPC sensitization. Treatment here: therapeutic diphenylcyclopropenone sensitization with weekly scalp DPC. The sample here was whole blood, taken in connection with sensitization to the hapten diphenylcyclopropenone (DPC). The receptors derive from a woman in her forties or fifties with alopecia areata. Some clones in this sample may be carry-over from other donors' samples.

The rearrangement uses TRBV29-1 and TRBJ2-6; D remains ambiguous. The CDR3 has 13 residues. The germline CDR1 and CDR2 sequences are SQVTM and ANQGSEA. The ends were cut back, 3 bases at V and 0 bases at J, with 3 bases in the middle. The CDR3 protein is CSVDDSGANVLTF. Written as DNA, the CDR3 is TGCAGCGTTGACGACTCTGGGGCCAACGTCCTGACTTTC.

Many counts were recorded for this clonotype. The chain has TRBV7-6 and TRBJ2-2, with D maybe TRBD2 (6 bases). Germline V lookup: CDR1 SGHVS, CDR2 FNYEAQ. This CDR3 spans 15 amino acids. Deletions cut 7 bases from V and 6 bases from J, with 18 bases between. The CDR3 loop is CASTEVAVESGELFF. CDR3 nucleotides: TGTGCCAGCACTGAGGTAGCGGTCGAATCCGGGGAGCTGTTTTTT.

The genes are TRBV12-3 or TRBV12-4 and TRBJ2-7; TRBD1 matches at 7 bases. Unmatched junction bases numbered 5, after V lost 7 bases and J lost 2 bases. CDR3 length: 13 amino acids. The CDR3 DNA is TGTGCCAGCACTCTCGGGACAGCCTACGAGCAGTACTTC. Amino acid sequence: CASTLGTAYEQYF.

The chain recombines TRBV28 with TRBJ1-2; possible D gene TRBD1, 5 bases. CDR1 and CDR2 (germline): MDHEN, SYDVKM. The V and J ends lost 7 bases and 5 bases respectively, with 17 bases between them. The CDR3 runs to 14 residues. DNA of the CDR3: TGTGCCAGCACCCTGGCGGGCCGGGGGTATGGCTACACCTTC. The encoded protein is CASTLAGRGYGYTF.

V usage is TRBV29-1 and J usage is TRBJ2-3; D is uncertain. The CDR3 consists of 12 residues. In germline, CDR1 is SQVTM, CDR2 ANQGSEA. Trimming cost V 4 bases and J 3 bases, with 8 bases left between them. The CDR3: CSVAALTDTQYF. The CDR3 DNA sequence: TGCAGCGTTGCCGCCCTGACAGATACGCAGTATTTT.

The CDR3 loop reads CSAGQGASEQFF. The DNA for the CDR3 is TGCAGCGCGGGACAGGGGGCTAGTGAGCAGTTCTTC. The chain links TRBV29-1 to TRBJ2-1, with 12 positions matching TRBD1. Germline V gene data show CDR1 as SQVTM and CDR2 as ANQGSEA. The ends lost 7 bases at V and 9 bases at J; junction bases unmatched: 4. This CDR3 region has 12 residues.

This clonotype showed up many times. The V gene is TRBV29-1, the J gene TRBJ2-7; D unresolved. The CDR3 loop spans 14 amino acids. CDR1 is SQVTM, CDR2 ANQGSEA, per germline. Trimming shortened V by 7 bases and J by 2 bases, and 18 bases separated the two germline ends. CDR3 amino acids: CSATLHPATYEQYF. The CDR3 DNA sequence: TGCAGCGCCACCTTGCATCCGGCTACCTACGAGCAGTACTTC.

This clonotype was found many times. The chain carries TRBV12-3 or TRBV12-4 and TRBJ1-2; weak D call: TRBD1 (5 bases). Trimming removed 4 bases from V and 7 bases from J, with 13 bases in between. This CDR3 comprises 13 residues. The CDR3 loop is CASSWDSPSGYTF. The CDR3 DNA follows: TGTGCCAGCAGTTGGGACTCCCCCAGTGGCTACACCTTC.

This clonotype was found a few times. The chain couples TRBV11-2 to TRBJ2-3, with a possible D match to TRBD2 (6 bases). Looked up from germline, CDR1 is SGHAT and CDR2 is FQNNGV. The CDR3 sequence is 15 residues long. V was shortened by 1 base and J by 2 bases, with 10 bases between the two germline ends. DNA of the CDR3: TGTGCCAGCAGCTTAGCGGGACTTCCCACAGATACGCAGTATTTT. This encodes CASSLAGLPTDTQYF. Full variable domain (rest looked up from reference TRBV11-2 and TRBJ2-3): EAGVAQSPRYKIIEKRQSVAFWCNPISGHATLYWYQQILGQGPKLLIQFQNNGVVDDSQLPKDRFSAERLKGVDSTLKIQPAKLEDSAVYLCASSLAGLPTDTQYFGPGTRLTVL.

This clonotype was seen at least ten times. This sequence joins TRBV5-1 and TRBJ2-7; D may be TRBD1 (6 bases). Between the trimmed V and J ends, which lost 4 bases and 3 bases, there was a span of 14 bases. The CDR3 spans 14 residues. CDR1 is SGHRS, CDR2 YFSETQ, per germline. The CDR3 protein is CASSALQGSYEQYF. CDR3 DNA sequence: TGCGCCAGCAGCGCCCTACAGGGTAGCTACGAGCAGTACTTC.

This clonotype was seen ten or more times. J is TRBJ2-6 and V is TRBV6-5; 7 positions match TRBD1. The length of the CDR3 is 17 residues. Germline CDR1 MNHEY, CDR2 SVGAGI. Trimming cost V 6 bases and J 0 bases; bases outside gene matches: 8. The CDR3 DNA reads TGTGCCAGCAGCCGCGCAGGGGGAGACTCTGGGGCCAACGTCCTGACTTTC. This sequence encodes CASSRAGGDSGANVLTF.

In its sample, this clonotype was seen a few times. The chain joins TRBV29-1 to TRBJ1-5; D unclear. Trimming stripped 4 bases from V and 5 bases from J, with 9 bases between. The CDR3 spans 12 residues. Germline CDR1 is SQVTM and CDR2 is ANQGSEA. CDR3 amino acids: CSVGSGDQPQHF. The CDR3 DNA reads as TGCAGCGTTGGATCAGGAGATCAGCCCCAGCATTTT.

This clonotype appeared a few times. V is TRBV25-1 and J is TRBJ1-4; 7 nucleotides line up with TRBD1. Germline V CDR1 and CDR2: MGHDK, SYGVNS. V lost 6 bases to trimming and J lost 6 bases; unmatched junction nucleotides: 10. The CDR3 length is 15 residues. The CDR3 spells CASSGTALRDEKLFF. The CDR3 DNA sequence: TGTGCCAGCAGCGGGACAGCGCTTAGGGATGAAAAACTGTTTTTT.

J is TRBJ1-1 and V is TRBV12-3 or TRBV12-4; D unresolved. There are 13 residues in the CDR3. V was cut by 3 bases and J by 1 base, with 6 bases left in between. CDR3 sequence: CASSFGGNTEAFF. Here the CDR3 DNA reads TGTGCCAGCAGTTTTGGCGGGAACACTGAAGCTTTCTTT.

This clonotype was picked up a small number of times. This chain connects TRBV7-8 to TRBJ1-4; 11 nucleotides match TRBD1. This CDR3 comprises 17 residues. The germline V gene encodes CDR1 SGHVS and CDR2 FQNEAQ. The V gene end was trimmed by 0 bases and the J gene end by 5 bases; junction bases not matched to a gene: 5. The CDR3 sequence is CASSLAPWDRGNEKLFF. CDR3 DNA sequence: TGTGCCAGCAGCTTAGCACCCTGGGACAGGGGGAATGAAAAACTGTTTTTT.

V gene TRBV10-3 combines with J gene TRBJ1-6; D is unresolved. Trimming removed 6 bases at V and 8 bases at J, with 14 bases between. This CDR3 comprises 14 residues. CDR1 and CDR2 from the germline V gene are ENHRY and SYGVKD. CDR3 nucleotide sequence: TGTGCCATCAGCCAAAGGGAGAGTCATTCACCCCTCCACTTT. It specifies CAISQRESHSPLHF.

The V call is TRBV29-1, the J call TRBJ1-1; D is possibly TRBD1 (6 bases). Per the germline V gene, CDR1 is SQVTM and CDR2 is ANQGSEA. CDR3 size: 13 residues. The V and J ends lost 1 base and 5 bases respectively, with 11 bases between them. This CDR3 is CSVEAGGRTEAFF. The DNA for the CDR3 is TGCAGCGTTGAAGCCGGGGGGCGGACTGAAGCTTTCTTT.

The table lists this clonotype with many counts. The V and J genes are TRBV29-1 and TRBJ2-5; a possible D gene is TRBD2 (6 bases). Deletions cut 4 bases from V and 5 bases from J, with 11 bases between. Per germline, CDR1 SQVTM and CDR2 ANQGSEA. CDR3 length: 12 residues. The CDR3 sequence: CSVGSGRETQYF. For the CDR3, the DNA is TGCAGCGTTGGGTCAGGGAGGGAGACCCAGTACTTC.

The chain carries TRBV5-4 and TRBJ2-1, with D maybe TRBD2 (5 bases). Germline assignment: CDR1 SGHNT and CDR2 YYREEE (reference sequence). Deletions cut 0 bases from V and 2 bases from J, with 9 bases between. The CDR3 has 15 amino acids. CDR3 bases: TGTGCCAGCAGCTTGGTTCGGGAAACCTACAATGAGCAGTTCTTC. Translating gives CASSLVRETYNEQFF.

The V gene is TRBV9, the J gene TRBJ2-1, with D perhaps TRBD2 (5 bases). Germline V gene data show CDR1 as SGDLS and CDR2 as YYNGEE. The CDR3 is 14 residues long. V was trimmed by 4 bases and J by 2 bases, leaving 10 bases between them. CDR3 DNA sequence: TGTGCCAGCAGCCCCAGCGGTACCTACAATGAGCAGTTCTTC. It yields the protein CASSPSGTYNEQFF.

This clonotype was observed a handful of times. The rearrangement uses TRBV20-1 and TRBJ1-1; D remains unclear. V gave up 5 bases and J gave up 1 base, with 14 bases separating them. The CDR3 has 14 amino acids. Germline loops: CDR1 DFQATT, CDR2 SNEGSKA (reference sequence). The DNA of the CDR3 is TGCAGTGCTGAAAAGACCGCGAGGAACACTGAAGCTTTCTTT. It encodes CSAEKTARNTEAFF.

This chain's CDR3 is CASSERLAGVTDTQYF. As DNA, the CDR3 is TGTGCCAGCAGTGAGAGACTAGCGGGAGTCACAGATACGCAGTATTTT. The chain couples TRBV7-2 to TRBJ2-3, with TRBD2 identical over 12 bases. Germline lookup yields CDR1 SGHTA and CDR2 FQGNSA. The J segment lost 2 bases and the V segment lost 6 bases, leaving 6 bases of the junction unmatched. The CDR3 spans 16 residues.

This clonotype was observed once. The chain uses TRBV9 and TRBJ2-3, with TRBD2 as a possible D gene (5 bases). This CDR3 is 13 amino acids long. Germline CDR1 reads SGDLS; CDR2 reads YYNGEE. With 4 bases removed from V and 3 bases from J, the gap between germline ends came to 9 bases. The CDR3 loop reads CASSRGGTDTQYF. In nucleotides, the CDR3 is TGTGCCAGCAGCAGAGGAGGTACAGATACGCAGTATTTT.

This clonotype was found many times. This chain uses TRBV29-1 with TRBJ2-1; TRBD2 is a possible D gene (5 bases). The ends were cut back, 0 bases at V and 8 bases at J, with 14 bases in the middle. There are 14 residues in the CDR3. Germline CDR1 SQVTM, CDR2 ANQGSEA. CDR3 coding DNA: TGCAGCGTTGAAGATCGGACTCGATTACATGAGCAGTTCTTC. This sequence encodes CSVEDRTRLHEQFF.